A single sample is the source of the 32 T cell receptor beta chains below, sequenced in a study of blood T cell repertoires in COVID-19. Sequencing was performed with immunoSEQ multiplex PCR; in TCRdb, only in-frame clones are kept and a portion is missing. The data show under 350,000 clones, with roughly 87% seen just once and roughly 15% held by the top ten. The sequencing input was peripheral blood. The source of these receptors is a human donor in a cohort sampled during active COVID-19.

This clone was found a few times. The chain uses TRBV6-6 and TRBJ1-2; no clear D gene. This CDR3 comprises 10 residues. Germline CDR1 reads MNHNY; CDR2 reads SVGAGI (reference sequence). Trimming removed 4 bases at V and 6 bases at J, with 3 bases between. In DNA form, the CDR3 reads TGTGCCAGCAGTTTTAATGGCTACACCTTC. Amino acid sequence: CASSFNGYTF.

A few counts support this clone. The rearrangement links TRBV19 to TRBJ1-1, with D hard to call. This CDR3 spans 13 amino acids. CDR1 is LNHDA and CDR2 is SQIVND in the germline V gene (reference sequence). The V end was cut by 4 bases, the J end by 3 bases, with 9 bases between. The CDR3 region is CASSTVMYTEAFF. CDR3 sequence (DNA): TGTGCCAGTAGTACGGTGATGTACACTGAAGCTTTCTTT.

The chain employs TRBV18 and TRBJ2-7; TRBD1 aligns across 7 bases. The germline V gene has CDR1 KGHSH and CDR2 LQKENI. The CDR3 runs to 14 residues. V was clipped by 6 bases and J by 1 base; unmatched bases: 6. The CDR3 DNA sequence: TGTGCCAGCTCGTCCGGGACAGATTCCTACGAGCAGTACTTC. Amino acid sequence: CASSSGTDSYEQYF.

This clone was counted a single time. V and J are TRBV7-9 and TRBJ2-5; no definite D call. Trimming removed 6 bases at V and 5 bases at J, with 10 bases between. The CDR3 runs to 12 residues. The germline V gene encodes CDR1 SEHNR and CDR2 FQNEAQ (reference sequence). CDR3 in DNA: TGTGCCAGCAGTCAACACGGGGAGACCCAGTACTTC. It is translated as CASSQHGETQYF. Full variable domain (rest looked up from reference TRBV7-9 and TRBJ2-5): DTGVSQNPRHKITKRGQNVTFRCDPISEHNRLYWYRQTLGQGPEFLTYFQNEAQLEKSRLLSDRFSAERPKGSFSTLEIQRTEQGDSAMYLCASSQHGETQYFGPGTRLLVL.

This rearrangement joins TRBV28 to TRBJ2-7; TRBD2 matches 8 bases. From germline, CDR1 is MDHEN and CDR2 SYDVKM. The V gene end was trimmed by 6 bases and the J gene end by 5 bases; junction bases not matched to a gene: 15. The CDR3 totals 16 residues. The chain's CDR3 is CASSPETGGPFDEQYF. CDR3 in DNA: TGTGCCAGCAGCCCGGAGACGGGAGGGCCGTTCGACGAGCAGTACTTC.

This clone was seen a few times. J is TRBJ2-2 and V is TRBV2; tentatively, D is TRBD1 (6 bases). Germline CDR1 reads SNHLY; CDR2 reads FYNNEI. V was pared by 4 bases and J by 7 bases, with 10 bases between. CDR3 length equals 13 residues. The CDR3: CASSGIGGGELFF. As DNA, the CDR3 is TGTGCCAGCAGTGGGATAGGGGGCGGGGAGCTGTTTTTT. The complete variable domain, with remaining parts taken from reference TRBV2 and TRBJ2-2, reads EPEVTQTPSHQVTQMGQEVILRCVPISNHLYFYWYRQILGQKVEFLVSFYNNEISEKSEIFDDQFSVERPDGSNFTLKIRSTKLEDSAMYFCASSGIGGGELFFGEGSRLTVL.

This sequence joins TRBV6-1 and TRBJ2-7, with 7 bases aligning to TRBD2. Looked up from germline, CDR1 is MNHNS and CDR2 is SASEGT. V shed 1 base and J 2 bases; nucleotides not matched to a gene: 8. The CDR3 runs to 16 residues. The CDR3 region is CASSEEGGSVTYEQYF. The CDR3 DNA sequence: TGTGCCAGCAGTGAAGAAGGCGGGAGCGTCACCTACGAGCAGTACTTC.

V and J are TRBV3-1 (or the pseudogene TRBV3-2) and TRBJ2-2; the match to TRBD1 covers 7 bases. Looked up from germline, CDR1 is LGHDT and CDR2 is YNNKEL (reference sequence). Trimming removed 6 bases from V and 6 bases from J; junction bases left unmatched: 4. This CDR3 is built from 13 residues. The CDR3 loop reads CASSRQGPGELFF. The CDR3 DNA is TGTGCCAGCAGTCGACAGGGACCCGGGGAGCTGTTTTTT.

V is TRBV7-9 and J is TRBJ2-7; 7 bases agree with TRBD2. The junction had 11 bases not matched to a gene; V was cut back by 5 bases and J by 4 bases. The germline CDR1 and CDR2 sequences are SEHNR and FQNEAQ (reference sequence). The CDR3 totals 15 residues. The CDR3: CASSPISGGSYEQYF. The CDR3 region has the DNA TGTGCCAGCAGCCCCATATCCGGGGGGAGTTACGAGCAGTACTTC.

The V and J genes are TRBV30 and TRBJ2-2, with TRBD2 matching 15 bases. Germline CDR1 GTSNPN, CDR2 SVGIG (reference sequence). The CDR3 totals 22 residues. The junction had 23 bases not matched to a gene; V was cut back by 3 bases and J by 6 bases. CDR3 sequence: CAWRVPLRTSGRARKIAGELFF. The CDR3 DNA reads as TGTGCCTGGAGAGTACCCCTCCGGACTAGCGGGAGGGCCAGGAAAATCGCCGGGGAGCTGTTTTTT.

The rearrangement uses TRBV7-7 and TRBJ1-1; D is perhaps TRBD1 (5 bases). Trimming removed 4 bases from V and 1 base from J, with 7 bases in between. This CDR3 comprises 13 residues. Germline V lookup: CDR1 SSHAT, CDR2 FNYEAQ (reference sequence). The chain's CDR3 is CASSSDRNTEAFF. CDR3 DNA: TGTGCCAGCAGCTCCGACAGGAACACTGAAGCTTTCTTT.

This chain connects TRBV5-1 to TRBJ2-1; 8 nucleotides align to TRBD2. This CDR3 comprises 16 residues. V dropped 0 bases and J dropped 10; count of bases not matched to a gene: 12. The germline V gene encodes CDR1 SGHRS and CDR2 YFSETQ. This CDR3 is CASSLEREGLEGEQFF. DNA of the CDR3: TGCGCCAGCAGCTTGGAACGGGAGGGTCTTGAGGGGGAGCAGTTCTTC.

The chain combines TRBV7-2 with TRBJ1-5; 8 bases line up with TRBD1. This CDR3 is built from 15 residues. Trimming cost V 4 bases and J 2 bases; bases outside gene matches: 4. Looked up from germline, CDR1 is SGHTA and CDR2 is FQGNSA. The CDR3 coding sequence is TGTGCCAGCAGCTCACCGGGACAGGGCAATCAGCCCCAGCATTTT. Translation: CASSSPGQGNQPQHF.

The V call is TRBV11-2, the J call TRBJ2-1, with no clear D. The CDR3 is made up of 11 amino acids. The V end lost 1 base, the J end lost 10 bases, and 5 bases lay between the germline ends. The germline gives CDR1 SGHAT, CDR2 FQNNGV. Here the CDR3 reads CASSLGQEQFF. In nucleotides, the CDR3 is TGTGCCAGCAGCTTAGGGCAGGAGCAGTTCTTC.

This CDR3 reads CASSPGGSRGLPDNEQFF. The DNA for the CDR3 is TGTGCCAGCAGCCCAGGGGGGTCCAGGGGGTTACCTGACAATGAGCAGTTCTTC. This sequence joins TRBV14 and TRBJ2-1, with a tentative D call TRBD1 (7 bases). The length of the CDR3 is 18 residues. Trimming took 4 bases from V and 5 from J, leaving 24 bases between them. The germline V gene has CDR1 SGHDN and CDR2 FVKESK.

The rearrangement joins TRBV3-1 (or the pseudogene TRBV3-2) to TRBJ1-6; D remains unclear. V shed 4 bases and J shed 7 bases, with 11 bases lying between them. From germline, CDR1 is LGHDT and CDR2 YNNKEL (reference sequence). The CDR3 contains 14 residues. CDR3 coding DNA: TGTGCCAGCAGCCCCCCCCGGGTAAATTCACCCCTCCACTTT. This encodes CASSPPRVNSPLHF.

This clone was observed once. The genes are TRBV7-9 and TRBJ2-3; a possible D gene is TRBD1 (6 bases). V was clipped by 1 base and J by 2 bases, with 10 bases between them. This CDR3 contains 15 residues. Germline CDR1 SEHNR, CDR2 FQNEAQ (reference sequence). CDR3 protein: CASSLEGDYTDTQYF. CDR3 DNA sequence: TGTGCCAGCAGCTTAGAGGGGGATTACACAGATACGCAGTATTTT.

The chain carries TRBV5-1 and TRBJ1-4; the match to TRBD1 covers 7 bases. With V trimmed by 4 bases and J by 4 bases, 10 bases remained unmatched. This CDR3 spans 16 amino acids. Germline V gene data show CDR1 as SGHRS and CDR2 as YFSETQ. The CDR3 protein is CASSLRPGTVNEKLFF. The CDR3 DNA reads as TGCGCCAGCAGCCTGAGACCCGGGACAGTTAATGAAAAACTGTTTTTT.

The V gene is TRBV6-6, the J gene TRBJ1-4, with D possibly TRBD1 on 5 matching bases. V shed 7 bases and J shed 5 bases, with 8 bases lying between them. The CDR3 is 12 residues long. Germline CDR1 is MNHNY and CDR2 is SVGAGI (reference sequence). CDR3 DNA sequence: TGTGCCAGCACTCCAGGGAATGAAAAACTGTTTTTT. The encoded protein is CASTPGNEKLFF.

This rearrangement joins TRBV2 to TRBJ1-5; 10 nucleotides align to TRBD1. Germline CDR1 and CDR2: SNHLY and FYNNEI. The CDR3 consists of 14 residues. V trimming: 4 bases; J trimming: 4 bases; junction bases outside the gene matches: 1. CDR3 amino acids: CASSAGQGNQPQHF. The CDR3 DNA follows: TGTGCCAGCAGTGCGGGACAGGGGAATCAGCCCCAGCATTTT.

This clone came up once. The chain uses TRBV4-1 and TRBJ2-1; 8 nucleotides align to TRBD2. The ends lost 4 bases at V and 10 bases at J; junction bases unmatched: 12. From germline, CDR1 is MGHRA and CDR2 YSYEKL. The CDR3 contains 15 residues. The CDR3 sequence is CASSPSPGSGGEQFF. The CDR3 DNA follows: TGCGCCAGCAGCCCGAGCCCGGGCTCGGGGGGGGAGCAGTTCTTC.

The gene calls are TRBV28 and TRBJ1-5; TRBD1 aligns across 9 bases. The V and J ends lost 3 bases and 5 bases, in that order; junction bases with no gene match: 5. Germline V gene lookup returns CDR1 MDHEN and CDR2 SYDVKM. The CDR3 has 15 residues. The CDR3 spells CASSFRGQGDQPQHF. CDR3 DNA: TGTGCCAGCAGTTTCCGGGGACAGGGAGATCAGCCCCAGCATTTT.

The rearrangement joins TRBV7-2 to TRBJ2-1; TRBD2 aligns across 8 bases. From germline, CDR1 is SGHTA and CDR2 FQGNSA. The CDR3 spans 16 residues. After removal of 4 bases from V and 4 bases from J, the junction contained 9 bases not matched to a gene. CDR3 sequence (DNA): TGTGCCAGCAGCTCCGGGGGGGGTTTCGGGTACAATGAGCAGTTCTTC. It translates to CASSSGGGFGYNEQFF.

The chain couples TRBV18 to TRBJ1-5; no clear D. V was clipped by 4 bases and J by 6 bases, with 19 bases between them. CDR1 is KGHSH and CDR2 is LQKENI in the germline V gene. The CDR3 runs 16 residues. The CDR3 DNA follows: TGTGCCAGCTCACTATCAGTCAACAGAGCAGGTCAGCCCCAGCATTTT. This encodes CASSLSVNRAGQPQHF.

The chain joins TRBV7-9 to TRBJ2-7; D not resolved. V lost 3 bases to trimming and J lost 4 bases, with 7 bases between them. Germline CDR1 reads SEHNR; CDR2 reads FQNEAQ (reference sequence). The CDR3 totals 12 residues. CDR3 sequence (DNA): TGTGCCAGCAGCTTGGCAGATTACGAGCAGTACTTC. Its protein is CASSLADYEQYF.

The chain has TRBV15 and TRBJ2-1; 10 bases line up with TRBD2. There are 12 residues in the CDR3. J was trimmed by 10 bases and V by 6 bases; bases with no gene match: 3. From germline, CDR1 is LNHNV and CDR2 YYDKDF (reference sequence). CDR3: CATRGLAKEQFF. DNA of the CDR3: TGTGCCACCAGGGGACTAGCGAAGGAGCAGTTCTTC.

The CDR3 sequence: CASSLGPTNNEQFF. CDR3 bases: TGTGCCAGCAGCTTAGGGCCCACCAACAATGAGCAGTTCTTC. The chain recombines TRBV7-3 with TRBJ2-1; D is uncertain. The CDR3 runs to 14 residues. V was trimmed by 2 bases and J by 5 bases, leaving 10 bases between them. Germline V gives CDR1 SGHTA, CDR2 FQGTGA.

CDR3 coding DNA: TGTGCCAGCAGCCAAGTCGGTACGGGGAGCTCACCCCTCCACTTT. Translation gives CASSQVGTGSSPLHF. This chain uses TRBV4-2 with TRBJ1-6; D call uncertain. In germline, CDR1 is LGHNA, CDR2 YNFKEQ. Trimming stripped 1 base from V and 10 bases from J, with 14 bases between. The CDR3 contains 15 residues.

J is TRBJ2-4 and V is TRBV6-6; D is ambiguous. Germline values: CDR1 MNHNY, CDR2 SVGAGI (reference sequence). V was cut by 3 bases and J by 7 bases, with 4 bases left in between. CDR3 length: 11 amino acids. The CDR3 DNA reads as TGTGCCAGCAGTTATAATAACATTCAGTACTTC. It encodes CASSYNNIQYF.

The chain recombines TRBV2 with TRBJ2-2; 10 nucleotides line up with TRBD2. The germline gives CDR1 SNHLY, CDR2 FYNNEI. With 7 bases clipped from V and 4 bases from J, the junction kept 9 bases outside the gene matches. This CDR3 is built from 16 residues. CDR3 amino acids: CASTSGRAGSTGELFF. In DNA, the CDR3 is TGTGCCAGCACAAGCGGGAGGGCCGGGAGCACCGGGGAGCTGTTTTTT.

The chain has TRBV5-1 and TRBJ1-5; D may be TRBD1 (6 bases). The CDR3 runs 17 residues. V was clipped by 0 bases and J by 0 bases, with 13 bases between them. Germline values: CDR1 SGHRS, CDR2 YFSETQ. The CDR3 DNA follows: TGCGCCAGCAGCTTGGGGTCAGGGGCCTATAGCAATCAGCCCCAGCATTTT. It codes for CASSLGSGAYSNQPQHF.

This clone was found once. The chain is built from TRBV7-6 and TRBJ2-2; TRBD2 matches at 14 bases. The CDR3 length is 16 residues. V shed 5 bases and J 8 bases; nucleotides not matched to a gene: 7. Germline V gene lookup returns CDR1 SGHVS and CDR2 FNYEAQ. The CDR3 DNA sequence: TGTGCCAGCAGCAGACTAGCGGGAGGGCCGGAGGGGGAGCTGTTTTTT. Protein sequence: CASSRLAGGPEGELFF.